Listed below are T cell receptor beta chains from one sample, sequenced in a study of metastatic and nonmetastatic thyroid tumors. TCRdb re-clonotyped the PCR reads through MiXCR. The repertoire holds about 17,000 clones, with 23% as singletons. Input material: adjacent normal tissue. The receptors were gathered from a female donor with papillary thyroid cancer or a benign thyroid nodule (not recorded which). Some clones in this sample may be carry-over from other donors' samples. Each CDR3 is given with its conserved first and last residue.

CDR3 protein: CSARDGRQGTDTQYF; V gene: TRBV20-1
CDR3 protein: CASSDPGAINIQYF; V gene: TRBV27
CDR3 protein: CASRLPSGNYGYTF; V gene: TRBV11-2
CDR3 protein: CSASPAGIAGLYEQYF; V gene: TRBV20-1
CDR3 protein: CASSRPNAPNEKLFF; V gene: TRBV6-1
CDR3 protein: CASSLDRGDNEQFF; V gene: TRBV12-3/TRBV12-4
CDR3 protein: CAISVSVASDTQYF; V gene: TRBV10-3
CDR3 protein: CASSYGGRGEKLFF; V gene: TRBV6-2/TRBV6-3
CDR3 protein: CSVGEGGTDTQYF; V gene: TRBV29-1
CDR3 protein: CSVEVVGRGTDTQYF; V gene: TRBV29-1
CDR3 protein: CASKGHNTDTQYF; V gene: TRBV28
CDR3 protein: CASGLVVGTGGFNEQFF; V gene: TRBV12-5
CDR3 protein: CASRGDREETQYF; V gene: TRBV3-1
CDR3 protein: CASSVGLAGGGQETQYF; V gene: TRBV9
CDR3 protein: CASSQTAHTEAFF; V gene: TRBV14
CDR3 protein: CSVAPGPGELFF; V gene: TRBV29-1
CDR3 protein: CSALSGKASPLHF; V gene: TRBV20-1
CDR3 protein: CATSTSGQVEAFF; V gene: TRBV15
CDR3 protein: CSVAYLEWRPYEQYF; V gene: TRBV29-1
CDR3 protein: CASSEAGITGELFF; V gene: TRBV6-1
CDR3 protein: CASSLVLGRTTSWMPRETQYF; V gene: TRBV11-2
CDR3 protein: CAIRSGQDNQPQHF; V gene: TRBV10-3
CDR3 protein: CSAISGTSVYNEQFF; V gene: TRBV20-1